This entry features one T cell receptor beta chain sequence. The data were obtained in a study of monozygotic twins with inflammatory bowel disease. The CDR3 has 14 amino acids. The germline CDR1 and CDR2 sequences are SEHNR and FQNEAQ (reference sequence). TCRdb reprocessed the 5' RACE reads; each CDR3 protein has one entry and no DNA is given. Its clone listing holds fewer than 550,000 distinct CDR3 sequences. V gene TRBV7-9 combines with J gene TRBJ1-4; TCRdb picks TRBD1, but there is no DNA to check that call. Sample: blood. The TCR sequence derives from a human donor with ulcerative colitis or Crohn's disease, or a healthy co-twin of an affected twin (not recorded which). CDR3: CASSRSGAREKLFF.